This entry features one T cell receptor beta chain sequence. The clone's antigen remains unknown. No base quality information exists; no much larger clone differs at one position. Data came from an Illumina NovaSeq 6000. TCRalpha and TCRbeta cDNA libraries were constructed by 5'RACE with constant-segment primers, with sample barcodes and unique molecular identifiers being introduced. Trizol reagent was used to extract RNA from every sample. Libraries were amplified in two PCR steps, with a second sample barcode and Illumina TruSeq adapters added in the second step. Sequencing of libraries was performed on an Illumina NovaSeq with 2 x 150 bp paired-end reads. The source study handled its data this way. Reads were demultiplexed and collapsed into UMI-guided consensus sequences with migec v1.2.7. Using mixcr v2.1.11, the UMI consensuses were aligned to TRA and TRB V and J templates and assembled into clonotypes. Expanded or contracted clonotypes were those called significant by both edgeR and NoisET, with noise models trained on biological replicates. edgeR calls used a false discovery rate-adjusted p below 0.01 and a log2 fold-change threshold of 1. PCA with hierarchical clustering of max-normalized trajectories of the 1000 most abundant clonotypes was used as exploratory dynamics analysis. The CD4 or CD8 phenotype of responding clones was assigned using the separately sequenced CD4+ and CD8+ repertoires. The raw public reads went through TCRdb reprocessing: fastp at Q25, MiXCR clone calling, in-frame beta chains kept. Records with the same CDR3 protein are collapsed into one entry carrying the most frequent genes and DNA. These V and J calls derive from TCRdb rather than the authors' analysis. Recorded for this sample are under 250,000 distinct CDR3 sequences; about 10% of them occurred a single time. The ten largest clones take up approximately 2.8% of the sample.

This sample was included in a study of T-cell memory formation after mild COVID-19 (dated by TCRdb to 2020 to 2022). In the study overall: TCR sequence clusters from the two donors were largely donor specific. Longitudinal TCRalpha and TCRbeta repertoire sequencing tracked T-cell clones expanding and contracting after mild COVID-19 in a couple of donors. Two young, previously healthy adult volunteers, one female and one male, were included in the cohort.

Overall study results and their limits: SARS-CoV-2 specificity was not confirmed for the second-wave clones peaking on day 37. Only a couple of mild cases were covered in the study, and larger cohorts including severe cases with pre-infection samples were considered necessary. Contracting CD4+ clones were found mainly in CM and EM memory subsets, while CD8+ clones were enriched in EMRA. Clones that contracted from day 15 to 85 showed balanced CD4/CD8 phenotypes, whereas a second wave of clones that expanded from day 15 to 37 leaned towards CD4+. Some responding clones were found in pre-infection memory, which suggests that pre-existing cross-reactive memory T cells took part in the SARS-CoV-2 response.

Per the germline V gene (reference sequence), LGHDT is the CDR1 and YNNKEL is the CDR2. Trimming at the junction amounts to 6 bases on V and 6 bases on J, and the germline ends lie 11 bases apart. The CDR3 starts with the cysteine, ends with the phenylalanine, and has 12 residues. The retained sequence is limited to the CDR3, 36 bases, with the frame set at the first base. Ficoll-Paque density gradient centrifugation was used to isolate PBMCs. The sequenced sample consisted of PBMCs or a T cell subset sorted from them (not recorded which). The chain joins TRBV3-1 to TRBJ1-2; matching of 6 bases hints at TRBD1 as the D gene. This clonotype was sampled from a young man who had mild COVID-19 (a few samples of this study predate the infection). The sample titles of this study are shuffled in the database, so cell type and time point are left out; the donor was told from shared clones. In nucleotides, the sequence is TGTGCCAGCAGTCCCAGGGGAAATGGCTACACCTTC. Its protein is CASSPRGNGYTF. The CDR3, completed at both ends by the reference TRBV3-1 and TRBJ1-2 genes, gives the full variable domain DTAVSQTPKYLVTQMGNDKSIKCEQNLGHDTMYWYKQDSKKFLKIMFSYNNKELIINETVPNRFSPKSPDKAHLNLHINSLELGDSAVYFCASSPRGNGYTFGSGTRLTVV.